The 25 T cell receptor beta chains below all came from one sample that was sequenced in a study of control samples from healthy donors and cancer patients. Assay used: immunoSEQ multiplex PCR; TCRdb lists only in-frame clones, some missing. This sample's table reports approximately 190,000 clones. Source material: blood. The origin of the receptors is a woman aged 30 to 39 in good health.

This chain uses TRBV28 with TRBJ1-3; D gene ambiguous. Germline V lookup: CDR1 MDHEN, CDR2 SYDVKM. The germline V and J ends were trimmed by 5 bases and 8 bases, with 7 bases remaining between them. The CDR3 covers 11 residues. The CDR3 sequence is CASSHSHTIYF. The CDR3 nucleotides read TGTGCCAGCAGTCACTCTCACACCATATATTTT.

The V call is TRBV7-9, the J call TRBJ1-1, with D uncertain. The CDR3 is made up of 14 amino acids. Germline V CDR1 and CDR2: SEHNR, FQNEAQ (reference sequence). The V end lost 2 bases, the J end lost 1 base, and 8 bases lay between the germline ends. In DNA, the CDR3 is TGTGCCAGCAGCTTACTCACAGCGAACACTGAAGCTTTCTTT. Amino acid sequence: CASSLLTANTEAFF.

The chain carries TRBV19 and TRBJ1-5; D ambiguous. This CDR3 comprises 13 residues. Trimming stripped 5 bases from V and 5 bases from J, with 10 bases between. The germline V gene has CDR1 LNHDA and CDR2 SQIVND (reference sequence). The CDR3 sequence: CASSRPPDQPQHF. CDR3 sequence (DNA): TGTGCCAGTAGTCGTCCGCCAGATCAGCCCCAGCATTTT.

The rearrangement uses TRBV19 and TRBJ1-6; D unresolved. The germline V and J ends were trimmed by 5 bases and 5 bases, with 10 bases remaining between them. CDR3 size: 14 residues. Looked up from germline, CDR1 is LNHDA and CDR2 is SQIVND (reference sequence). CDR3 region: CASSLRSHNSPLHF. The CDR3 nucleotides are TGTGCCAGTAGTTTGAGGTCCCATAATTCACCCCTCCACTTT.

About this clone itself: At the DNA level, this CDR3 is encoded by other sequences in the same sample as well. This chain links TRBV5-1 with TRBJ2-2; weak D call: TRBD1 (5 bases). Germline CDR1 reads SGHRS; CDR2 reads YFSETQ. The ends were cut back, 0 bases at V and 5 bases at J, with 5 bases in the middle. The CDR3 totals 13 residues. The CDR3 loop reads CASSLGQTGELFF. In nucleotides, the CDR3 is TGCGCCAGCAGCTTGGGACAGACCGGGGAGCTGTTTTTT.

The V gene is TRBV28, the J gene TRBJ1-2; a possible D gene is TRBD1 (5 bases). This CDR3 has 14 amino acids. CDR1 MDHEN and CDR2 SYDVKM come from the germline V gene. V dropped 6 bases and J dropped 4 bases, with 15 bases sitting between them. CDR3 sequence: CASRGDSRPYGYTF. CDR3 coding DNA: TGTGCCAGCAGAGGCGACAGCCGCCCCTATGGCTACACCTTC.

V and J are TRBV2 and TRBJ1-1; D uncertain. The CDR3 has 12 residues. With 2 bases removed from V and 4 bases from J, the gap between germline ends came to 5 bases. Germline V lookup: CDR1 SNHLY, CDR2 FYNNEI. The CDR3 is CASSEYLTEAFF. Written as DNA, the CDR3 is TGTGCCAGCAGTGAATATCTCACTGAAGCTTTCTTT.

V and J are TRBV10-2 and TRBJ2-7, with 7 bases identical to TRBD1. The CDR3 has 13 amino acids. Per the germline V gene, CDR1 is WSHSY and CDR2 is SAAADI. V dropped 6 bases and J dropped 6; count of bases not matched to a gene: 8. CDR3 sequence: CASSVTGNFEQYF. CDR3 in DNA: TGCGCCAGCAGCGTGACAGGGAACTTCGAGCAGTACTTC.

The chain joins TRBV19 to TRBJ2-7; D gene ambiguous. Trimming removed 1 base from V and 2 bases from J, with 15 bases in between. The CDR3 contains 16 residues. CDR1 is LNHDA, CDR2 SQIVND, per germline (reference sequence). The CDR3 spells CASSIGISPVTYEQYF. As DNA, the CDR3 is TGTGCCAGTAGTATAGGGATTTCCCCAGTTACCTACGAGCAGTACTTC. The entire variable domain, with the rest obtained from reference TRBV19 and TRBJ2-7, is as follows: DGGITQSPKYLFRKEGQNVTLSCEQNLNHDAMYWYRQDPGQGLRLIYYSQIVNDFQKGDIAEGYSVSREKKESFPLTVTSAQKNPTAFYLCASSIGISPVTYEQYFGPGTRLTVT.

The chain is built from TRBV7-2 and TRBJ2-7, with D possibly being TRBD2 (6 bases). The V end was cut by 6 bases, the J end by 0 bases, with 18 bases between. The length of the CDR3 is 16 residues. Germline assignment: CDR1 SGHTA and CDR2 FQGNSA. DNA of the CDR3: TGTGCCAGCAGGTCTGTTGCGGGGATTAGCTCCTACGAGCAGTACTTC. It encodes CASRSVAGISSYEQYF.

To note about this clone: The junction differs from germline at one of its ends, possibly a read error. The gene calls are TRBV5-4 and TRBJ1-1, with 7 bases identical to TRBD1. CDR1 and CDR2 from the germline V gene are SGHNT and YYREEE (reference sequence). The CDR3 sequence is 11 residues long. CDR3 amino acids: CASSLQGLTVF. The CDR3, as DNA: TGTGCCAGCAGCTTACAGGGGCTCACGGTCTTT.

V gene TRBV7-9 combines with J gene TRBJ1-4; D unclear. Germline-derived CDR1 and CDR2 are SEHNR and FQNEAQ (reference sequence). V was pared by 5 bases and J by 7 bases, with 11 bases between. The CDR3 contains 13 residues. In nucleotides, the CDR3 is TGTGCCAGCAGCCCCCCGCCGGGTGAAAAACTGTTTTTT. Protein product: CASSPPPGEKLFF. Full variable domain (remainder filled in from reference TRBV7-9 and TRBJ1-4): DTGVSQNPRHKITKRGQNVTFRCDPISEHNRLYWYRQTLGQGPEFLTYFQNEAQLEKSRLLSDRFSAERPKGSFSTLEIQRTEQGDSAMYLCASSPPPGEKLFFGSGTQLSVL.

The chain recombines TRBV6-5 with TRBJ1-5; a weak D match, TRBD1 (6 bases). V was pared by 5 bases and J by 0 bases, with 8 bases between. Per germline, CDR1 MNHEY and CDR2 SVGAGI. The CDR3 is 14 amino acids. CDR3 bases: TGTGCCAGCAGTCCGGGACATAGCAATCAGCCCCAGCATTTT. It translates to CASSPGHSNQPQHF.

The chain has TRBV27 and TRBJ1-1; 8 nucleotides line up with TRBD1. Germline CDR1 MNHEY, CDR2 SMNVEV (reference sequence). The junction had 7 bases not matched to a gene; V was cut back by 6 bases and J by 1 base. The CDR3 consists of 15 residues. The chain's CDR3 is CASRPRQGSNTEAFF. The CDR3 coding sequence is TGTGCCAGCAGACCTCGACAGGGGTCGAACACTGAAGCTTTCTTT.

This chain connects TRBV10-2 to TRBJ2-2; a possible D gene is TRBD1 (5 bases). With 5 bases removed from V and 7 bases from J, the gap between germline ends came to 14 bases. There are 14 residues in the CDR3. Germline V gene data show CDR1 as WSHSY and CDR2 as SAAADI. The CDR3 sequence is CASSKTAVHGELFF. The CDR3 coding sequence is TGCGCCAGCAGTAAGACAGCCGTACACGGGGAGCTGTTTTTT.

The chain joins TRBV5-1 to TRBJ1-1; 8 nucleotides line up with TRBD1. With V trimmed by 4 bases and J by 3 bases, 2 bases remained unmatched. This CDR3 is built from 13 residues. Germline values: CDR1 SGHRS, CDR2 YFSETQ. CDR3 sequence reads: CASSIQGDTEAFF. In DNA form, the CDR3 reads TGCGCCAGCAGCATACAGGGGGACACTGAAGCTTTCTTT.

The V call is TRBV7-2, the J call TRBJ1-1; TRBD1 might be the D (5 bases). CDR3 length: 14 amino acids. The germline V gene has CDR1 SGHTA and CDR2 FQGNSA. The V end was cut by 3 bases, the J end by 6 bases, with 14 bases between. CDR3 nucleotides: TGTGCCAGCAGCTTCGGGGGTCCGATCCCTGAAGCTTTCTTT. The encoded protein is CASSFGGPIPEAFF.

V usage is TRBV28 and J usage is TRBJ2-7; D is ambiguous. CDR3 size: 12 residues. Trimming left V 5 bases short and J 2 bases short, with 7 bases between. Germline V gene data show CDR1 as MDHEN and CDR2 as SYDVKM. CDR3 protein: CASSEGPYEQYF. CDR3 nucleotide sequence: TGTGCCAGCAGTGAAGGCCCCTACGAGCAGTACTTC.

The chain couples TRBV4-3 to TRBJ2-2, with 8 positions matching TRBD2. Trimming cost V 4 bases and J 5 bases; bases outside gene matches: 9. This CDR3 contains 16 residues. Germline CDR1 and CDR2: LGHNA and YSLEER. The chain's CDR3 is CASSPGLDKTTGELFF. CDR3 nucleotide sequence: TGCGCCAGCAGCCCGGGACTAGATAAAACGACCGGGGAGCTGTTTTTT.

The chain joins TRBV6-6 to TRBJ1-6; 9 bases align to TRBD1. Germline V gene data show CDR1 as MNHNY and CDR2 as SVGAGI (reference sequence). V lost 2 bases, J lost 7 bases, and 3 bases stayed unmatched. The CDR3 runs 15 residues. The CDR3 coding sequence is TGTGCCAGCAGTTACGGACAGGGGCCAAATTCACCCCTCCACTTT. Translating gives CASSYGQGPNSPLHF.

V is TRBV28 and J is TRBJ2-2, with D maybe TRBD1 (5 bases). The V end was cut by 2 bases, the J end by 6 bases, with 16 bases between. CDR3 size: 16 residues. From germline, CDR1 is MDHEN and CDR2 SYDVKM. The CDR3 protein is CASSLTQGTGAGELFF. The CDR3 DNA is TGTGCCAGCAGTTTAACCCAGGGTACTGGGGCCGGGGAGCTGTTTTTT.

This chain uses TRBV6-6 with TRBJ2-7; 9 bases match TRBD1. The V gene's germline CDR1 is MNHNY and CDR2 SVGAGI (reference sequence). This CDR3 is built from 14 residues. V lost 6 bases to trimming and J lost 2 bases; unmatched junction nucleotides: 5. The CDR3 is CASREGTGTYEQYF. The CDR3 DNA reads as TGTGCCAGCAGGGAGGGGACAGGGACCTACGAGCAGTACTTC.

The CDR3 here is CASSPDFDPQGAKAFF. In DNA, the CDR3 is TGTGCCAGCAGCCCGGATTTTGATCCCCAGGGGGCGAAGGCTTTCTTT. J is TRBJ1-1 and V is TRBV3-1 (or the pseudogene TRBV3-2), with 8 bases identical to TRBD1. This CDR3 is 16 amino acids long. Unmatched junction bases numbered 18, after V lost 4 bases and J lost 11 bases. Germline V lookup: CDR1 LGHDT, CDR2 YNNKEL (reference sequence).

V is TRBV2 and J is TRBJ2-7; 7 nucleotides match TRBD1. The CDR3 has 12 residues. From germline, CDR1 is SNHLY and CDR2 FYNNEI. The V gene end was trimmed by 11 bases and the J gene end by 2 bases; junction bases not matched to a gene: 6. The CDR3 sequence: CAGSDRPYEQYF. Written as DNA, the CDR3 is TGTGCCGGATCGGACAGGCCCTACGAGCAGTACTTC. Filled out from reference TRBV2 and TRBJ2-7, the complete variable domain reads EPEVTQTPSHQVTQMGQEVILRCVPISNHLYFYWYRQILGQKVEFLVSFYNNEISEKSEIFDDQFSVERPDGSNFTLKIRSTKLEDSAMYFCAGSDRPYEQYFGPGTRLTVT.

J is TRBJ2-5 and V is TRBV7-2; 11 bases match TRBD2. The germline V gene encodes CDR1 SGHTA and CDR2 FQGNSA. CDR3 size: 16 residues. V lost 5 bases and J lost 0; bases outside the gene matches: 5. The CDR3 DNA is TGTGCCAGCAGCACCGGGACTAGCGGCTACCAAGAGACCCAGTACTTC. It codes for CASSTGTSGYQETQYF.